This T cell receptor beta chain was obtained from a study of blood T cell repertoires in COVID-19. Study at large: Acute and convalescent COVID-19 specimens originated in the United States, Italy and Spain.

In Cohort 3, a recovered donor had either two negative PCRs, clearance, or symptom resolution. CDR1 and CDR2 from the germline V gene are MGHRA and YSYEKL. The CDR3 covers 16 residues. With V trimmed by 0 bases and J by 1 base, 4 bases remained unmatched. Per the original methods: Using reference gene primer amplification, nucleated cell counts were estimated. TCRdb's copy holds only in-frame clones and misses some; the assay was immunoSEQ multiplex PCR. V, J and clone size are those of that table, while D and trimming were read from the DNA. The sample carries about 380,000 clones, over 75% recorded once.

Sequencing used PBMCs or T cells enriched from blood (not recorded which). The receptor comes from a woman in her twenties or thirties who had recovered from COVID-19. The chain is built from TRBV4-1 and TRBJ1-1, with 8 bases lining up with TRBD1. CDR3 region: CASSQEPTGGNTEAFF. The CDR3 nucleotides are TGCGCCAGCAGCCAAGAGCCCACAGGGGGGAACACTGAAGCTTTCTTT.